This TCR beta chain was identified during a study of human T cells and chemical hapten exposure. The germline V and J ends were trimmed by 2 bases and 4 bases, with 18 bases remaining between them. Germline CDR1 SGHKS, CDR2 YYEKEE (reference sequence). The CDR3 is made up of 16 amino acids. Time point specified: pre-sensitization, week 0. Specified treatment: therapeutic diphenylcyclopropenone sensitization with weekly scalp DPC. The study extracted total RNA from unfractionated whole blood. Overall study findings and caveats: With regard to DPC sensitization, TCRs above 1 in 1000 frequency did not change.

The library tagged each cDNA molecule with unique molecular identifiers. TCRdb called the RACE reads again in MiXCR, with one record for every CDR3 protein. The table includes about 260,000 distinct CDR3 sequences, about 8.1% detected once. This clonotype was counted at least ten times. Its antigen is not identified. The clonotype originates from a woman aged 40 to 55 with alopecia areata. Some clones in this sample may be carry-over from other donors' samples. The sample in question was whole blood, obtained in connection with sensitization to the hapten diphenylcyclopropenone (DPC). V gene TRBV5-5 combines with J gene TRBJ1-1; maybe TRBD1 (5 bases). This CDR3 is CASSFQSRGGSTEAFF. The CDR3 bases are TGTGCCAGCAGCTTTCAATCGAGGGGTGGTTCCACTGAAGCTTTCTTT. Based on the CDR3 plus reference TRBV5-5 and TRBJ1-1, the full variable domain is DAGVTQSPTHLIKTRGQQVTLRCSPISGHKSVSWYQQVLGQGPQFIFQYYEKEERGRGNFPDRFSARQFPNYSSELNVNALLLGDSALYLCASSFQSRGGSTEAFFGQGTRLTVV.